The rows below give T cell receptor beta chains drawn from one sample of a study of early T cells in non-severe SARS-CoV-2 infection. MiXCR was run by TCRdb on the 5' RACE reads, yielding one entry per CDR3 protein. Among 60,000 to 80,000 distinct CDR3 sequences, 9.5% to 15% were seen once, and the ten largest hold approximately 3.9%. The specimen was whole blood. All receptors derive from an adult who was a healthcare worker with PCR-confirmed SARS-CoV-2 infection or an uninfected control (not recorded which). Both conserved end residues are part of each CDR3. D genes are given only for firm matches. Clone size is not always given. Where it is, it says once, few, many or a class for expanded clones.

J,V,size,D,DNA,CDR3
TRBJ1-2,TRBV7-2,few,.,TGTGCCAGCAGGGAAGGGGGAATAAACTATGGCTACACCTTC,CASREGGINYGYTF
TRBJ2-4,TRBV6-5,many,.,TGTGCCAGCAGTTACCTGGGCACTGGCAAAAACATTCAGTACTTC,CASSYLGTGKNIQYF
TRBJ2-2,TRBV5-5,.,.,TGTGCCAGCAGCTTCGGTCTTAACACCGGGGAGCTGTTTTTT,CASSFGLNTGELFF
TRBJ1-2,TRBV7-9,many,TRBD1,TGTGCCAGCAGCTCCGTGGGCAGGGGGCTAAGTGGCTACACCTTC,CASSSVGRGLSGYTF
TRBJ1-1,TRBV29-1,.,.,TGCAGCGCCCTCAAGGCTAACACTGAAGCTTTCTTT,CSALKANTEAFF
TRBJ1-2,TRBV12-3/TRBV12-4,many,.,TGTGCCAGCAGTTTAGGGTTTTCTGGGTACTATGGCTACACCTTC,CASSLGFSGYYGYTF
TRBJ2-1,TRBV2,many,.,TGTGCCAGCAGGGGCAGCCTCCATGAGCAGTTCTTC,CASRGSLHEQFF
TRBJ2-7,TRBV7-2,.,TRBD2,TGTGCCAGCAGCTCCGCTTCGGGAGGGGGTTACGAGCAGTACTTC,CASSSASGGGYEQYF
TRBJ2-5,TRBV12-3/TRBV12-4,.,TRBD1,TGTGCCACCTCCGGGACAGGGGTGGGGGAGACCCAGTACTTC,CATSGTGVGETQYF
TRBJ2-1,TRBV6-6,many,TRBD1,TGTGCCAGCAGTGCCCGGGGACAGGGGGCGGTCAATGAGCAGTTCTTC,CASSARGQGAVNEQFF
TRBJ2-1,TRBV7-9,many,TRBD2,TGTGCCAGCAGCTGGTTAGGGACTAGCGGTACCTACAATGAGCAGTTCTTC,CASSWLGTSGTYNEQFF
TRBJ2-1,TRBV7-8,once,.,TGTGCCAGCAGCTCACGGACAGCCTACAATGAGCAGTTCTTC,CASSSRTAYNEQFF
TRBJ2-7,TRBV4-1,many,TRBD2,TGCGCCAGCAGCCATGGGGACTACTCCTACGAGCAGTACTTC,CASSHGDYSYEQYF
TRBJ2-1,TRBV7-2,many,TRBD2,TGTGCCAGCAGCTCCACCGGGACTAGCAATGAGCAGTTCTTC,CASSSTGTSNEQFF
TRBJ1-3,TRBV28,many,TRBD1,TGTGCCAGCGGGAGACAGGGGAGAAACACCATATATTTT,CASGRQGRNTIYF
TRBJ1-2,TRBV27,.,TRBD1,TGTGCCAGCAGTTTAATGACAGGGAGAGATGGCTACACCTTC,CASSLMTGRDGYTF
TRBJ2-2,TRBV3-1,many,.,TGTGCCAGCAGCCCCTACGGGCGGCAGAACACCGGGGAGCTGTTTTTT,CASSPYGRQNTGELFF
TRBJ2-4,TRBV18,many,TRBD2,TGTGCCAGCTCACCCGGGACTAGCAAGAGCAAAAACATTCAGTACTTC,CASSPGTSKSKNIQYF
TRBJ2-1,TRBV28,.,.,TGTGCCAGCGGAAGGGGGATTTCCTACAATGAGCAGTTCTTC,CASGRGISYNEQFF
TRBJ1-1,TRBV6-1,many,TRBD1,TGTGCCAGCACCGAAAAGGGGGCGAACACTGAAGCTTTCTTT,CASTEKGANTEAFF
TRBJ1-5,TRBV6-4,few,.,TGTGCCAGCAGCTCGTATAATCAGCCCCAGCATTTT,CASSSYNQPQHF
TRBJ2-7,TRBV29-1,many,TRBD1,TGCAGCGTTACAGGGGAAAACTACTACGAGCAGTACTTC,CSVTGENYYEQYF
TRBJ1-2,TRBV3-1,few,.,TGTGCCAGCAGCCGGTTGACAAAAGCCGGGAGCAACTATGGCTACACCTTC,CASSRLTKAGSNYGYTF
TRBJ2-1,TRBV12-3/TRBV12-4,many,.,TGTGCCAGCAGCCCCCCGGAGCGGACTTACAATGAGCAGTTCTTC,CASSPPERTYNEQFF
TRBJ1-1,TRBV5-1,.,.,TGCGCCAGCAGCTTGGATGGTCAGGGGAACACTGAAGCTTTCTTT,CASSLDGQGNTEAFF
TRBJ2-1,TRBV6-4,.,.,TGTGCCAGTCCGGAGGGTGAGCAGTTCTTC,CASPEGEQFF
TRBJ2-2,TRBV11-2,.,.,TGTGCCAGCACCCGCGCTGGGCCCGGGGAGCTGTTTTTT,CASTRAGPGELFF
TRBJ1-2,TRBV11-2,many,.,TGTGCCAGCAGCTTAGATGTGACTGTGTCTTTTACCTTC,CASSLDVTVSFTF
TRBJ1-5,TRBV7-6,few,TRBD1,TGTGCCAGCAGCTTAGGGACAGGGGTACAGCCCCAGCATTTT,CASSLGTGVQPQHF
TRBJ2-1,TRBV5-1,many,.,TGCGCCAGCAGCTTGGGGACCGCGGCGTCCAATGAGCAGTTCTTC,CASSLGTAASNEQFF
TRBJ1-4,TRBV18,.,.,TGTGCCAGCTCAGGAGGAACTAATGAAAAACTGTTTTTT,CASSGGTNEKLFF